This T cell receptor (beta chain) was recovered during a study of blood T cells in healthy people across ages. Study results and caveats: The study could not conclusively compare naive and antigen-experienced cells, given its unsorted PBMCs. Across the age range, TCR beta diversity per million T cells fell in a roughly linear way.

The germline gives CDR1 SGHNT, CDR2 YENEEA. CDR3 length: 16 residues. With V trimmed by 1 base and J by 2 bases, 6 bases remained unmatched. Donors ranged from roughly 6 to 100 years old and were healthy Caucasians in Russia. This clonotype was counted only a few times. Its antigen is not identified. A J-beta primer mix and a sample-barcoded 5' primer were used in a second PCR of roughly 6 to 11 cycles. Carrying 12 random nucleotides, a template-switch adaptor labeled each individual cDNA molecule. TCRdb reprocessed the 5' RACE reads via MiXCR and lists one record per CDR3 protein. The sample has almost 1 million distinct CDR3 sequences; 45% to 60% are singletons.

This receptor was obtained from a woman in her sixties in good health. Input material: blood. The V call is TRBV11-3, the J call TRBJ2-3; 7 bases map to TRBD2. DNA for the CDR3: TGTGCCAGCAGCTTAGTTGGCGGGGGATCCACAGATACGCAGTATTTT. Translated, it gives CASSLVGGGSTDTQYF.